The sequence of this T cell receptor (beta chain) was determined in a study of blood T cell repertoires in COVID-19. Germline lookup yields CDR1 GTSNPN and CDR2 SVGIG (reference sequence). This CDR3 spans 19 amino acids. After removal of 0 bases from V and 6 bases from J, the junction contained 18 bases not matched to a gene. Data came from immunoSEQ multiplex PCR; TCRdb stores just in-frame clones and leaves some out. This sample has about 190,000 clones, with more than 60% found just once. V usage is TRBV30 and J usage is TRBJ2-5; 11 bases are shared with TRBD2. The sequencing input was peripheral blood. This receptor was obtained from a man aged 45-65 years who had recovered from COVID-19. The CDR3 DNA reads TGTGCCTGGAGTGTACGCGGGTCCGTAGCGGGAGGGTTTGGGAAGACCCAGTACTTC. Translation gives CAWSVRGSVAGGFGKTQYF.